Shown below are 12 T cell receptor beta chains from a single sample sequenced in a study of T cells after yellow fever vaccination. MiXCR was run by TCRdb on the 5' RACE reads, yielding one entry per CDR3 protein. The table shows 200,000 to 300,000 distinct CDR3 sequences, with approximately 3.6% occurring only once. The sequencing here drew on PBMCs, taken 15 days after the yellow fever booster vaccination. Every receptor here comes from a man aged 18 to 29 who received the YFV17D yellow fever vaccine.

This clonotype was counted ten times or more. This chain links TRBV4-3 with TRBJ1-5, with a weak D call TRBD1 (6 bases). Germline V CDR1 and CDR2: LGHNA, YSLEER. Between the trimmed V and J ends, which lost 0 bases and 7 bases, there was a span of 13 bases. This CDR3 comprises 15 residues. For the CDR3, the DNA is TGCGCCAGCAGCCAAGATAGTCAGGGGAACCAGCCCCAGCATTTT. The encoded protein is CASSQDSQGNQPQHF.

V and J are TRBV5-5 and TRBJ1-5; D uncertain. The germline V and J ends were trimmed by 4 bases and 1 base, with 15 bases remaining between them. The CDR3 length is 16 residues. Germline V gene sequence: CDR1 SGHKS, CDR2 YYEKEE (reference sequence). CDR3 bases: TGTGCCAGCAGCCCCCTCCCGGTCGAGAGCAATCAGCCCCAGCATTTT. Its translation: CASSPLPVESNQPQHF.

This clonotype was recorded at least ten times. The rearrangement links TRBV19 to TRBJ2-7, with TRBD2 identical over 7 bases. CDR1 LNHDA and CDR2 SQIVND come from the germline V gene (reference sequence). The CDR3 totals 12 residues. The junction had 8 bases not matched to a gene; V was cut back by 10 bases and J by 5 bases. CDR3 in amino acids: CATREGSDEQYF. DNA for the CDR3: TGTGCCACCAGGGAGGGGTCGGACGAGCAGTACTTC.

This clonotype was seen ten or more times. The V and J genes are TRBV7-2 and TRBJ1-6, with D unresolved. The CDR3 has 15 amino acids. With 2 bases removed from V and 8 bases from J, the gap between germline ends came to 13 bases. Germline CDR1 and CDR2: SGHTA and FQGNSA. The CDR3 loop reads CASSLSGARDSPLHF. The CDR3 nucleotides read TGTGCCAGCAGCTTATCAGGCGCTCGGGATTCACCCCTCCACTTT.

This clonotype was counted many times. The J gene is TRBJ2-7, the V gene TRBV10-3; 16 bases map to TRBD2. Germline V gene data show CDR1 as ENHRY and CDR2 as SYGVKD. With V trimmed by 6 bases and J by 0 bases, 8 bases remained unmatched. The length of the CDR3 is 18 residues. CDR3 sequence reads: CAIRPGLAGGNSSYEQYF. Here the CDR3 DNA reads TGTGCCATCAGGCCGGGACTAGCGGGGGGGAACAGCTCCTACGAGCAGTACTTC.

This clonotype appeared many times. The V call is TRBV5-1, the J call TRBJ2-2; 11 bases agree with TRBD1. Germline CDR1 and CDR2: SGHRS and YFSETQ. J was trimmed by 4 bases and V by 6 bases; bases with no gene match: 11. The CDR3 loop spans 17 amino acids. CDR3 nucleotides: TGCGCCAGCACCGGGTCCGGACAGGGGGCAAGCACCGGGGAGCTGTTTTTT. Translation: CASTGSGQGASTGELFF.

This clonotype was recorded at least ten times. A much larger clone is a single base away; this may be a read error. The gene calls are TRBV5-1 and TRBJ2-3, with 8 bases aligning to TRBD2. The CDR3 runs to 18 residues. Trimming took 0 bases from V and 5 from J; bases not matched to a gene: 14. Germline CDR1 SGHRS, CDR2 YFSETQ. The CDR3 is CASSLAGGAGVTIDTQYF. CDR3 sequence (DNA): TGCGCCAGCAGCTTGGCCGGGGGAGCGGGGGTTACCATAGATACGCAGTATTTT.

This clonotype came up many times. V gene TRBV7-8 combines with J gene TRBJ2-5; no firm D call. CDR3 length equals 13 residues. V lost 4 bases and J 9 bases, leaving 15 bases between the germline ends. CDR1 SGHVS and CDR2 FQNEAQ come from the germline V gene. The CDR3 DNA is TGTGCCAGCAGCTCAGCCTCCCTGAATGCCCAGTACTTC. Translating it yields CASSSASLNAQYF.

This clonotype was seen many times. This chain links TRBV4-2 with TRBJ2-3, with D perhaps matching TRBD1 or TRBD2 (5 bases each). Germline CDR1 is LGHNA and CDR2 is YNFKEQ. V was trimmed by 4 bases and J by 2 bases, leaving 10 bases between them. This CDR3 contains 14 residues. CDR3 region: CASSPGRVTDTQYF. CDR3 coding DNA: TGTGCCAGCAGCCCGGGACGCGTCACAGATACGCAGTATTTT.

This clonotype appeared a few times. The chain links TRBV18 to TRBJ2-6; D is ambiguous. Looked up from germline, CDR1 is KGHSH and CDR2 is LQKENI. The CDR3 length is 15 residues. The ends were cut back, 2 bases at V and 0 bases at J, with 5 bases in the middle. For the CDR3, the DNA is TGTGCCAGCTCACCAGCTCACTCTGGGGCCAACGTCCTGACTTTC. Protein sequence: CASSPAHSGANVLTF.

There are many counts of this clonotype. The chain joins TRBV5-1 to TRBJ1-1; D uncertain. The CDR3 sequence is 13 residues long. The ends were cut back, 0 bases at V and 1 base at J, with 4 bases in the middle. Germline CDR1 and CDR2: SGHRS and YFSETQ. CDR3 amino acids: CASSLETNTEAFF. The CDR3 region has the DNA TGCGCCAGCAGCTTGGAAACGAACACTGAAGCTTTCTTT.

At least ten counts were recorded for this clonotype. The CDR3 loop is CSATPDSRREAFF. CDR3 DNA: TGCAGCGCAACCCCGGACAGCCGAAGAGAAGCTTTCTTT. The V and J genes are TRBV29-1 and TRBJ1-1; maybe TRBD1 (6 bases). Deletions cut 7 bases from V and 8 bases from J, with 20 bases between. Germline values: CDR1 SQVTM, CDR2 ANQGSEA. The CDR3 sequence is 13 residues long.